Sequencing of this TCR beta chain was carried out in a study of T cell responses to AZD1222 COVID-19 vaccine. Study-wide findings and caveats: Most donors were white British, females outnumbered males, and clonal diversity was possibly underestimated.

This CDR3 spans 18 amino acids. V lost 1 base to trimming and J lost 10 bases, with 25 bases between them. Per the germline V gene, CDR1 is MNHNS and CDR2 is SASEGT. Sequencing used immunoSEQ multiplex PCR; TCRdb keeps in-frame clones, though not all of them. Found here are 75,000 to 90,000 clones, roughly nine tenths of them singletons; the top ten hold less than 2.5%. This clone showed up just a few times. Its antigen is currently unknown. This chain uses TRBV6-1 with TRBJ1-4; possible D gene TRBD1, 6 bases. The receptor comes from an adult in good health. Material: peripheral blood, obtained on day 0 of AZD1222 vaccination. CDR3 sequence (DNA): TGTGCCAGCAGTGAAGGGCGGGGGACACCGGGTGCTGAAGGAAAACTGTTTTTT. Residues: CASSEGRGTPGAEGKLFF.